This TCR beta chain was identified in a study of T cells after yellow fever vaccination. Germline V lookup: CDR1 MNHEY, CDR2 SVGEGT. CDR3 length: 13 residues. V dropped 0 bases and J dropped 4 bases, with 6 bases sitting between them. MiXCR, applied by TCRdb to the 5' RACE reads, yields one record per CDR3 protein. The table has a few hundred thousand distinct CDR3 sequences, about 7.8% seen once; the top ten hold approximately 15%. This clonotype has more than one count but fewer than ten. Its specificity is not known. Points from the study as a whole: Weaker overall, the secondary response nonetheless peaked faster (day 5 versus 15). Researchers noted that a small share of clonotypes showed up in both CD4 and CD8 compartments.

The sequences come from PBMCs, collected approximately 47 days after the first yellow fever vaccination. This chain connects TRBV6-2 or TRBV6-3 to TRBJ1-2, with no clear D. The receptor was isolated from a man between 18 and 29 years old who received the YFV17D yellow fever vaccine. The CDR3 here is CASSYSHLYGYTF. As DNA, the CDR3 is TGTGCCAGCAGTTACTCCCATCTCTATGGCTACACCTTC.